Listed below are T cell receptor beta chains from one sample, sequenced in a study of T cells after yellow fever vaccination. TCRdb recomputed calls from the 5' RACE reads with MiXCR, one row per CDR3 protein. Of some 350,000 distinct CDR3 sequences listed, more than 9% are singletons. The material was PBMCs, obtained on the day of the first yellow fever vaccination. Source of these receptors: a man aged 18 to 35 who received the YFV17D yellow fever vaccine. CDR3s include the opening cysteine and the closing phenylalanine or tryptophan. Each record gives: J gene, V gene, D gene, clone size, CDR3 protein, CDR3 DNA. A D gene is named only where the DNA matches it firmly. Only some rows state a clone size, as once, few, many or a class for expanded clones.

>TRBJ2-2|TRBV27|NA|NA
CASSRSITINTGELFF
TGTGCCAGCAGCCGCTCCATCACTATCAACACCGGGGAGCTGTTTTTT
>TRBJ1-5|TRBV12-3/TRBV12-4|TRBD1|NA
CASSMTGRDQPQHF
TGTGCCAGCAGTATGACAGGGAGGGATCAGCCCCAGCATTTT
>TRBJ1-1|TRBV12-3/TRBV12-4|TRBD1|NA
CASSFGQGGVAEAFF
TGTGCCAGCAGTTTTGGACAGGGGGGTGTGGCTGAAGCTTTCTTT
>TRBJ1-1|TRBV5-1|TRBD1|NA
CASRLPAGTGPLNTEDFF
TGCGCCAGCAGGCTACCCGCCGGGACAGGGCCCTTGAACACTGAAGATTTCTTT
>TRBJ1-5|TRBV7-2|NA|many
CASSPAGQPQHF
TGTGCCAGCAGCCCAGCCGGGCAGCCCCAGCATTTT
>TRBJ2-3|TRBV7-2|TRBD2|few
CASSSYSGAGSDTQYF
TGTGCCAGCAGCTCTTACAGCGGGGCTGGGTCAGATACGCAGTATTTT
>TRBJ1-6|TRBV7-2|NA|few
CASTQRVQGGSPLHF
TGTGCCAGCACCCAAAGGGTACAGGGAGGTTCACCCCTCCACTTT
>TRBJ2-2|TRBV28|NA|NA
CASSPAGPTGELFF
TGTGCCAGCAGTCCCGCCGGGCCCACCGGGGAGCTGTTTTTT
>TRBJ2-5|TRBV6-1|NA|many
CASSPYRVQETQYF
TGTGCCAGCAGCCCCTACAGAGTCCAAGAGACCCAGTACTTC
>TRBJ2-2|TRBV5-1|TRBD2|NA
CASSPGGGVRAGELFF
TGCGCCAGCAGCCCCGGGGGGGGCGTTCGGGCCGGGGAGCTGTTTTTT
>TRBJ1-2|TRBV20-1|TRBD1|NA
CSSRGQGGVYGYTF
TGCAGTTCTAGAGGACAGGGGGGGGTCTATGGCTACACCTTC
>TRBJ2-1|TRBV5-1|NA|few
CASSLVRDFYNEQFF
TGCGCCAGCAGCTTGGTACGGGACTTCTACAATGAGCAGTTCTTC
>TRBJ2-1|TRBV7-3|TRBD2|NA
CASSRQNSGGADEQFF
TGTGCCAGCAGCAGACAAAATAGCGGGGGGGCCGATGAGCAGTTCTTC
>TRBJ1-4|TRBV7-6|TRBD1|NA
CASSLPWNSGQQKLFF
TGTGCCAGCAGCTTACCATGGAACTCGGGACAGCAAAAACTGTTTTTT
>TRBJ2-5|TRBV6-5|NA|NA
CASSYSGTHAGTQETQYF
TGTGCCAGCAGTTACTCCGGGACTCACGCCGGCACCCAAGAGACCCAGTACTTC